This paragraph reports one TCR beta chain. This table comes from immunoSEQ multiplex PCR, and its TCRdb copy is limited to in-frame clones, with some not included. The repertoire holds about 6,500 clones, with 45% to 55% as singletons. This sample stems from a study of CD4+ T cells in melanoma. Germline V gene lookup returns CDR1 MNHNY and CDR2 SVGAGI (reference sequence). This CDR3 contains 15 residues. Trimming removed 8 bases from V and 14 bases from J, with 25 bases in between. This receptor was obtained from a human donor with melanoma. The chain employs TRBV6-6 and TRBJ1-6; TRBD1 might be the D (5 bases). Sequencing was performed on cells from a culture (not recorded whether cultured in vitro). CDR3 residues: CASRESGGQPGSLHF. The CDR3 DNA follows: TGTGCCAGCCGGGAGTCCGGAGGACAACCTGGGTCCCTCCACTTT.